The source of this TCR beta chain is a study of identical twins (dated by TCRdb to about 2016). In terms of the full investigation: TCR alpha and beta repertoires from monozygotic twins, unrelated adults of various ages and cord blood were deep-sequenced to test whether fetal clonotypes persist. To rule out contamination, replicate twin experiments were performed at different times with different library preparation protocols.

The V and J ends are trimmed by 4 bases and 8 bases, leaving 16 bases between them. CDR1 and CDR2 (SGHRS, YFSETQ) derive from the germline V gene. From the cysteine through the phenylalanine, the CDR3 covers 14 amino acids. CDR3 DNA is the only sequence kept; it has 42 bases, read in frame from the first base. Libraries were constructed by 5' RACE. The sequencer listed for this sample is Illumina HiSeq 2000. A universal primer binding site was introduced by template switching, and a unique molecular identifier was present in the final cDNA, enabling accurate counting of TCR cDNA molecules. Specific primers in the conserved constant-segment region were used to synthesize first-strand cDNA for TCR alpha and beta chains. To control for contamination, each cDNA library was double barcoded with a SMART-Mk sample barcode plus Illumina barcodes. TruSeq adapter sequences and Illumina sample barcodes were added in two successive PCR steps. The Illumina HiSeq platform was used with custom primers to sequence TCR alpha and beta cDNA libraries. In the source study's methods: Raw reads were processed with MiGEC to extract unique molecular identifiers, and MiXCR was used to determine CDR3 positions. For each individual, recombination models were inferred using an EM algorithm with the repgenHMM and IGoR tools. The analysis of shared clonotypes was done with the tcR package in R, with sharing normalized by the product of cloneset sizes. To study raw recombination free of thymic and clonal selection effects, out-of-frame nonproductive sequences were analyzed. In-frame beta chains were kept once TCRdb had trimmed the public reads at Q25 with fastp and called clones with MiXCR. CDR3 protein duplicates are merged, each entry listing the most common genes and DNA. The V and J calls come from TCRdb's annotation, not from the publication. For this sample the table gives 500,000 or so distinct CDR3 sequences, of which 14% were detected only once. More than 0.8% of the sample is held by the ten biggest clonotypes.

Beyond this particular receptor, the publication reports: Zero-insertion analyses could be partly confounded by invariant T cells such as MAIT and iNKT, though diverse VJ usage argued against such confounding for most clonotypes. Out-of-frame TCR alpha sharing in monozygotic twins was systematically underestimated by recombination models, whereas sharing between unrelated individuals was in agreement with the recombination models. Fewer insertions were carried by abundant cord blood beta clonotypes; a weaker similar trend was observed in young adult naive repertoires, while no such trend was observed in memory repertoires. In beta out-of-frame sequences, excess twin sharing was weaker, because having fewer shared sequences lowered the signal-to-noise ratio. Conclusions relied on cross-sectional statistical analysis, since the same donors could not be followed over many years. Compared with coincidental sharing between unrelated individuals, out-of-frame TCR alpha sequences shared between twins had an excess of sequences with low generation probability.

There are many counts of this clonotype. The target of this receptor is not known. No much larger clone exists at a distance of one base, and base qualities are not known. Every donor in the study was a healthy Caucasian. The twin cohort comprised three pairs of female monozygotic twins, all aged about 18 to 30 years. CD4+ and CD8+ T cell populations were isolated with positive isolation kits from Invitrogen. The sample also formed part of further work on yellow fever vaccine responses in identical twins. The second source states: According to the authors, in identical twins the way T cells responded to vaccination appeared partly convergent and partly personalized. In the study, vaccine-responding T cell clones were precisely tracked in identical twins.

The specimen sequenced was CD4+ T cells sorted from blood. In this chain, TRBV5-1 is recombined with TRBJ2-1, with TRBD2 as a weak D call on 6 bases. This sequence originates from a woman aged 18-35 years in good health. CDR3 region: CASSQPGEDHEQFF. The nucleotides are TGCGCCAGCAGCCAACCGGGAGAAGACCATGAGCAGTTCTTC. Beyond the CDR3, the reference TRBV5-1 and TRBJ2-1 genes provide the residues; the full variable domain reads: KAGVTQTPRYLIKTRGQQVTLSCSPISGHRSVSWYQQTPGQGLQFLFEYFSETQRNKGNFPGRFSGRQFSNSRSEMNVSTLELGDSALYLCASSQPGEDHEQFFGPGTRLTVL.